This T cell receptor beta chain is drawn from a study of blood T cells in healthy people across ages. The length of the CDR3 is 13 residues. V gave up 10 bases and J gave up 2 bases, with 12 bases separating them. Looked up from germline, CDR1 is MNHNY and CDR2 is SVGAGI (reference sequence). With a J-beta primer mix and a sample-barcoded 5' primer, a second PCR ran roughly 6 to 12 cycles. TCRdb processed the 5' RACE reads anew with MiXCR; each CDR3 protein has one entry. Of about 730,000 distinct CDR3 sequences in the sample, more than 40% were seen once. This sequence was found in a woman aged 60-70 years in good health. Sample: blood. This chain links TRBV6-6 with TRBJ2-1; no reliable D call. CDR3 residues: CATLFSAYNEQFF. CDR3 DNA: TGTGCCACCCTTTTCAGCGCCTACAATGAGCAGTTCTTC.